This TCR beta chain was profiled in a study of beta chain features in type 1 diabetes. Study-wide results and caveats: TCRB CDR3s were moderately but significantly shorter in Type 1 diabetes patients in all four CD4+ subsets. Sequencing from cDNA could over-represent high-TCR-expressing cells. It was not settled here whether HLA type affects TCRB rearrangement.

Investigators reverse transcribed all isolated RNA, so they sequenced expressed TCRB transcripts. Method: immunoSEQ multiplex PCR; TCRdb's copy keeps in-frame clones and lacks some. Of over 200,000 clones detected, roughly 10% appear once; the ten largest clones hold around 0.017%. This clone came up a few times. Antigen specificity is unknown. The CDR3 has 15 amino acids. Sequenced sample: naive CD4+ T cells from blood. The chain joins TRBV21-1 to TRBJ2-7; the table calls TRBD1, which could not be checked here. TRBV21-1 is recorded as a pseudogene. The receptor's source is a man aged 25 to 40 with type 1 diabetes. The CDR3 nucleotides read TGTGCCACCTCAACAGGGGGCGCTTGTTTATGGGAGCAGTACTTC. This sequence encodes CATSTGGACLWEQYF.